This T cell receptor (beta chain) was profiled in a study of blood T cell repertoires in COVID-19. Study-level information: The United States, Italy and Spain were the sources of the acute and convalescent COVID-19 samples. In each case, the material was cDNA or gDNA derived from T cells, B-cell-depleted T cells, or PBMCs.

Trimming removed 1 base from V and 0 bases from J, with 7 bases in between. The CDR3 has 15 residues. Germline V gives CDR1 SGHDN, CDR2 FVKESK. Measured with immunoSEQ multiplex PCR; TCRdb has only the in-frame clones, and not every one. The data show fewer than 350,000 clones, roughly 88% seen once. The sequence was obtained from a man aged 18-30 years with active or convalescent COVID-19. The sample comprised peripheral blood. This chain links TRBV14 with TRBJ1-3; D gene unclear. CDR3 sequence reads: CASSQGPSSGNTIYF. The CDR3 DNA is TGTGCCAGCAGCCAAGGTCCCTCCTCTGGAAACACCATATATTTT.